The 12 T cell receptor beta chains presented below share a single source sample, sequenced in a study of blood T cells in healthy people across ages. Through a sample-barcoded 5' primer and a J-beta primer mix, a second PCR was run for about 6 to 12 cycles. One entry per CDR3 protein, called by TCRdb with MiXCR from the 5' RACE reads. The table shows some 1,800,000 distinct CDR3 sequences, with about two fifths occurring only once. Sequencing input: blood. These TCRs come from a human donor in good health.

The chain couples TRBV11-2 to TRBJ2-5, with unresolved D. The V end was cut by 1 base, the J end by 11 bases, with 11 bases between. The germline V gene encodes CDR1 SGHAT and CDR2 FQNNGV. The CDR3 extends over 12 amino acids. CDR3 residues: CASSLGFMEQYF. CDR3 in DNA: TGTGCCAGCAGCTTAGGGTTCATGGAGCAGTACTTC.

Regarding this clonotype: A junction end diverges from the germline sequence, so it may reflect a read error. This chain connects TRBV4-1 to TRBJ1-5; D uncertain. The CDR3 is 13 residues long. Germline loops: CDR1 MGHRA, CDR2 YSYEKL. CDR3 in DNA: TGCGCCGGCAGCCAAGCGGGAAATCAGCCCAAGCATTTT. This codes for CAGSQAGNQPKHF.

V is TRBV6-5 and J is TRBJ2-1; D gene uncertain. This CDR3 comprises 12 residues. Trimming stripped 5 bases from V and 5 bases from J, with 7 bases between. The germline CDR1 and CDR2 sequences are MNHEY and SVGAGI. CDR3 residues: CASSNWDNEQFF. Here the CDR3 DNA reads TGTGCCAGCAGTAACTGGGACAATGAGCAGTTCTTC.

In regard to this clonotype: Relative to the germline gene, one junction end is altered; a read error may explain this. The chain has TRBV7-2 and TRBJ2-5; D may be TRBD1 or TRBD2 (6 bases each). Germline CDR1 SGHTA, CDR2 FQGNSA. CDR3 length equals 15 residues. The CDR3 coding sequence is TGTGTCAGCAGTTTTGGGCTAGGGGGAGGAGAGACCCAGTACTTC. It encodes CVSSFGLGGGETQYF.

V gene TRBV6-2 or TRBV6-3 combines with J gene TRBJ1-6, with 7 nucleotides matching TRBD1. V trimming: 8 bases; J trimming: 8 bases; junction bases outside the gene matches: 6. Germline V gene data show CDR1 as MNHEY and CDR2 as SVGEGT. The length of the CDR3 is 13 residues. In nucleotides, the CDR3 is TGTGCCAGCTGTGACAGGGATTATTCACCCCTCCACTTT. This gives the protein CASCDRDYSPLHF.

This clonotype was seen only a few times. The V call is TRBV6-6, the J call TRBJ1-2; D ambiguous. Germline-derived CDR1 and CDR2 are MNHNY and SVGAGI (reference sequence). Trimming removed 2 bases from V and 3 bases from J, with 19 bases in between. The CDR3 consists of 17 residues. The CDR3: CASSYRGQIALDYGYTF. The DNA of the CDR3 is TGTGCCAGCAGTTACCGTGGGCAAATAGCATTAGACTATGGCTACACCTTC.

The chain has TRBV5-5 and TRBJ1-1; D gene uncertain. Germline loops: CDR1 SGHKS, CDR2 YYEKEE (reference sequence). The CDR3 contains 13 residues. The germline V and J ends were trimmed by 0 bases and 3 bases, with 6 bases remaining between them. The CDR3 reads CASSLGFYTEAFF. CDR3 sequence (DNA): TGTGCCAGCAGCTTGGGCTTTTACACTGAAGCTTTCTTT.

This clonotype was counted a few times. The rearrangement uses TRBV4-3 and TRBJ2-1; 10 bases match TRBD2. Germline V gene lookup returns CDR1 LGHNA and CDR2 YSLEER. CDR3 length: 13 residues. V lost 4 bases to trimming and J lost 8 bases; unmatched junction nucleotides: 2. CDR3 sequence reads: CASSLTSGYEQFF. The CDR3 nucleotides are TGCGCCAGCAGCCTGACTAGCGGGTATGAGCAGTTCTTC.

This rearrangement joins TRBV7-2 to TRBJ1-1; TRBD1 is a possible D gene (6 bases). The CDR3 has 14 amino acids. The V and J ends lost 5 bases and 5 bases respectively, with 15 bases between them. The germline gives CDR1 SGHTA, CDR2 FQGNSA. CDR3 in DNA: TGTGCCAGCAGCGTAAACAGGGAGTCAACTGAAGCTTTCTTT. It codes for CASSVNRESTEAFF.

The V and J genes are TRBV4-1 and TRBJ2-1; D is perhaps TRBD2 (5 bases). Trimming removed 8 bases from V and 0 bases from J, with 14 bases in between. CDR1 is MGHRA, CDR2 YSYEKL, per germline. The CDR3 is 15 residues long. The CDR3 DNA is TGCGCCAGCCGACAAGATACTAGCTCCTACAATGAGCAGTTCTTC. Residues: CASRQDTSSYNEQFF.

The V call is TRBV10-3, the J call TRBJ1-3; 8 bases map to TRBD1. CDR1 and CDR2 (germline): ENHRY, SYGVKD. CDR3 size: 16 residues. V shed 4 bases and J 0 bases; nucleotides not matched to a gene: 5. The CDR3 bases are TGTGCCATCAGTGGGGGACAGGTTCTCTCTGGAAACACCATATATTTT. This encodes CAISGGQVLSGNTIYF.

This chain uses TRBV7-3 with TRBJ2-7; D is unclear. The CDR3 sequence is 15 residues long. Germline V gene sequence: CDR1 SGHTA, CDR2 FQGTGA. Trimming cost V 2 bases and J 5 bases, with 16 bases left between them. In DNA, the CDR3 is TGTGCCAGCAGCTTAGGGGTTTCTGGGTCCCACGAGCAGTACTTC. Translation: CASSLGVSGSHEQYF.